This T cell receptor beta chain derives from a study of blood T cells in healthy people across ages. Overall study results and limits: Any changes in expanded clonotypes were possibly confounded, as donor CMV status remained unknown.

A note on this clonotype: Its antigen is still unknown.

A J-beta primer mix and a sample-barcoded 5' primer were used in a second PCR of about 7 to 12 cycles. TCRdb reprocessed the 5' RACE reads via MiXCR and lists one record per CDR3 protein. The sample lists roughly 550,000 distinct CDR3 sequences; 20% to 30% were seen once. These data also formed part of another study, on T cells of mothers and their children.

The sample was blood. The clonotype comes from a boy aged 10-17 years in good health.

The CDR3 DNA reads as TGTGCCAGCAGGCGGGGGGTCGAAGAGACCCAGTACTTC. Residues: CASRRGVEETQYF. J is TRBJ2-5 and V is TRBV6-5; TRBD2 matches at 8 bases. The trim removed 6 bases at V and 3 bases at J, leaving 3 bases unmatched. The CDR3 loop spans 13 amino acids. CDR1 is MNHEY and CDR2 is SVGAGI in the germline V gene.